This TCR beta chain was sequenced during a study of vaccination and CD4 T cells after COVID-19. About the research overall: The cells in question were stimulated using overlapping spike peptides derived from SARS-CoV-2, HCoV-NL63, HCoV-OC43 and HCoV-229E.

Regarding treatment: roughly 11-day PBMC culture with coronavirus spike peptide pools or control peptides (ViraFEST assay). Study-wide findings and caveats: Analysis of convalescent patients found that 304 of 307 vaccine-specific clones were spike mono-reactive. For SARS-CoV-2-reactive clonotypes, the median went from about 22 to 38, a nonsignificant increase.

The assay that was used to sequence DNA from cultured CD4+ T cells was the Oncomine TCR Beta short-read assay. A single record per CDR3 protein comes from TCRdb applying MiXCR to the PCR reads. The sample contains 15,000 to 20,000 distinct CDR3 sequences, around 61% of which appear only once. Only a few counts were recorded for this clonotype. Its cognate antigen is unknown. CDR1 and CDR2 from the germline V gene are DFQATT and SNEGSKA (reference sequence). This CDR3 has 15 residues. Trimming removed 3 bases from V and 8 bases from J, with 21 bases in between. The chain joins TRBV20-1 to TRBJ2-3; D is possibly TRBD2 (5 bases). Sample: CD4+ T cells from blood, cultured in vitro. The TCR originated in a human donor who had recovered from COVID-19. In DNA form, the CDR3 reads TGCAGTGCTAGCCGCCAAGGGATGGCACGGGGTACGCAGTATTTT. As protein: CSASRQGMARGTQYF.